Listed below are T cell receptor beta chains from one sample, sequenced in a study of cytomegalovirus exposure and HLA in healthy donors. The repertoire was sequenced with immunoSEQ multiplex PCR; TCRdb's copy has only in-frame clones and lacks some. The data show over 150,000 clones, roughly 83% seen once. The sequenced material came from PBMCs. The receptors derive from a man aged 30-40 years in good health and CMV-seropositive. Each CDR3 is given with its conserved first and last residue. A D gene is named only where the DNA matches it firmly. A row's size may be missing; if present it is once, few, many or a size class.

d_gene: -; j_gene: TRBJ1-6; abundance: -; len: 18; v_gene: TRBV19; CDR3aa: CASSGRGATLSYNSPLHF; CDR3nt: TGTGCCAGTAGTGGCCGGGGGGCTACCCTCTCCTATAATTCACCCCTCCACTTT
d_gene: -; j_gene: TRBJ2-7; abundance: -; len: 15; v_gene: TRBV5-6; CDR3aa: CASSAGSLSSYEQYF; CDR3nt: TGTGCCAGCAGCGCCGGGTCTCTCAGCTCCTACGAGCAGTACTTC
d_gene: TRBD1; j_gene: TRBJ1-1; abundance: -; len: 15; v_gene: TRBV30; CDR3aa: CAWNPKDRFSAEAFF; CDR3nt: TGTGCCTGGAACCCAAAGGACAGGTTTTCGGCTGAAGCTTTCTTT
d_gene: TRBD2; j_gene: TRBJ2-7; abundance: -; len: 14; v_gene: TRBV6-5; CDR3aa: CASTTSGLPYEQYF; CDR3nt: TGTGCCAGCACCACTAGCGGGTTACCCTACGAGCAGTACTTC
d_gene: -; j_gene: TRBJ1-5; abundance: -; len: 16; v_gene: TRBV6-1; CDR3aa: CASSEKEVLNNQPQHF; CDR3nt: TGTGCCAGCAGTGAAAAGGAGGTGTTAAACAATCAGCCCCAGCATTTT
d_gene: -; j_gene: TRBJ1-3; abundance: -; len: 15; v_gene: TRBV5-1; CDR3aa: CASSLGGARGNTIYF; CDR3nt: TGCGCCAGCAGCTTGGGTGGGGCACGTGGAAACACCATATATTTT
d_gene: TRBD1; j_gene: TRBJ1-2; abundance: -; len: 15; v_gene: TRBV19; CDR3aa: CASSINQGANYGYTF; CDR3nt: TGTGCCAGTAGTATTAATCAGGGGGCGAACTATGGCTACACCTTC
d_gene: -; j_gene: TRBJ1-2; abundance: -; len: 14; v_gene: TRBV29-1; CDR3aa: CSVEDGAVNYGYTF; CDR3nt: TGCAGCGTTGAAGATGGGGCAGTTAACTATGGCTACACCTTC
d_gene: -; j_gene: TRBJ2-5; abundance: once; len: 15; v_gene: TRBV7-7; CDR3aa: CASSLGPSPGETQYF; CDR3nt: TGTGCCAGCAGCCTCGGTCCTTCGCCGGGGGAGACCCAGTACTTC
d_gene: TRBD1; j_gene: TRBJ1-5; abundance: -; len: 17; v_gene: TRBV10-2; CDR3aa: CASSELMWQGGNQPQHF; CDR3nt: TGCGCCAGCAGTGAGTTGATGTGGCAGGGGGGCAATCAGCCCCAGCATTTT
d_gene: -; j_gene: TRBJ2-7; abundance: once; len: 14; v_gene: TRBV29-1; CDR3aa: CSVGSGAGTYEQYF; CDR3nt: TGCAGCGTTGGATCTGGGGCCGGCACCTACGAGCAGTACTTC
d_gene: TRBD1; j_gene: TRBJ1-2; abundance: -; len: 15; v_gene: TRBV7-2; CDR3aa: CASSLGTGGTKGYTF; CDR3nt: TGTGCCAGCAGCTTAGGGACAGGGGGCACGAAAGGCTACACCTTC
d_gene: TRBD1; j_gene: TRBJ1-2; abundance: few; len: 14; v_gene: TRBV7-9; CDR3aa: CASSGRQGNYGYTF; CDR3nt: TGTGCCAGCAGCGGCCGACAGGGAAACTATGGCTACACCTTC
d_gene: -; j_gene: TRBJ1-1; abundance: -; len: 14; v_gene: TRBV6-5; CDR3aa: CASSYRTAYTEAFF; CDR3nt: TGTGCCAGCAGTTACCGGACAGCATACACTGAAGCTTTCTTT
d_gene: -; j_gene: TRBJ1-5; abundance: -; len: 14; v_gene: TRBV11-2; CDR3aa: CASSLVPVNQPQHF; CDR3nt: TGTGCCAGCAGCTTAGTCCCCGTAAATCAGCCCCAGCATTTT
d_gene: -; j_gene: TRBJ1-3; abundance: -; len: 13; v_gene: TRBV7-7; CDR3aa: CASSKDRGNTIYF; CDR3nt: TGTGCCAGCAGCAAAGACAGGGGAAACACCATATATTTT
d_gene: TRBD1; j_gene: TRBJ2-6; abundance: -; len: 14; v_gene: TRBV19; CDR3aa: CASSGDSGANVLTF; CDR3nt: TGTGCCAGTAGCGGGGACAGTGGGGCCAACGTCCTGACTTTC
d_gene: TRBD2; j_gene: TRBJ2-3; abundance: -; len: 16; v_gene: TRBV11-2; CDR3aa: CASSSRASGREATQYF; CDR3nt: TGTGCCAGCAGCTCCCGGGCTAGCGGGAGAGAAGCAACGCAGTATTTT
d_gene: TRBD2; j_gene: TRBJ2-1; abundance: -; len: 15; v_gene: TRBV4-2; CDR3aa: CASSPGSGEYNEQFF; CDR3nt: TGTGCCAGCAGCCCTGGGAGCGGGGAGTACAATGAGCAGTTCTTC
d_gene: -; j_gene: TRBJ1-4; abundance: -; len: 14; v_gene: TRBV30; CDR3aa: CAWTLHGPGEKLFF; CDR3nt: TGTGCCTGGACCCTACATGGACCGGGGGAAAAACTGTTTTTT
d_gene: -; j_gene: TRBJ1-1; abundance: -; len: 18; v_gene: TRBV9; CDR3aa: CASSVAEWDGEQGPEAFF; CDR3nt: TGTGCCAGCAGCGTAGCAGAATGGGACGGAGAGCAGGGGCCTGAAGCTTTCTTT
d_gene: TRBD1; j_gene: TRBJ1-1; abundance: -; len: 13; v_gene: TRBV5-1; CDR3aa: CASSSPDRAEAFF; CDR3nt: TGCGCCAGCAGCTCCCCTGACAGGGCAGAAGCTTTCTTT
d_gene: TRBD1; j_gene: TRBJ1-4; abundance: few; len: 16; v_gene: TRBV4-2; CDR3aa: CASSRATGELMKNLFF; CDR3nt: TGTGCCAGCAGCCGTGCTACAGGGGAACTAATGAAAAACCTGTTTTTT
d_gene: -; j_gene: TRBJ2-3; abundance: -; len: 15; v_gene: TRBV7-9; CDR3aa: CASSLGGGLTNTQYF; CDR3nt: TGTGCCAGCAGCTTAGGTGGGGGCCTCACAAATACGCAGTATTTT
d_gene: TRBD1; j_gene: TRBJ1-2; abundance: -; len: 16; v_gene: TRBV4-2; CDR3aa: CASSQASSETGGGYTF; CDR3nt: TGTGCCAGCAGCCAAGCATCATCCGAGACAGGGGGAGGCTACACCTTC
d_gene: -; j_gene: TRBJ2-7; abundance: -; len: 15; v_gene: TRBV19; CDR3aa: CASSNYAGALGEQYF; CDR3nt: TGTGCCAGTAGTAATTATGCAGGGGCCCTCGGCGAGCAGTACTTC
d_gene: -; j_gene: TRBJ1-2; abundance: -; len: 13; v_gene: TRBV29-1; CDR3aa: CSVARATDYGYTF; CDR3nt: TGCAGCGTTGCGAGGGCTACCGACTATGGCTACACCTTC
d_gene: TRBD2; j_gene: TRBJ2-7; abundance: -; len: 15; v_gene: TRBV19; CDR3aa: CASSINAGGLYEQYF; CDR3nt: TGTGCCAGTAGTATCAACGCGGGAGGTTTATACGAGCAGTACTTC
d_gene: -; j_gene: TRBJ2-3; abundance: -; len: 15; v_gene: TRBV15; CDR3aa: CATSREGVNTDTQYF; CDR3nt: TGTGCCACCAGCAGAGAGGGAGTGAACACAGATACGCAGTATTTT
d_gene: -; j_gene: TRBJ2-3; abundance: -; len: 15; v_gene: TRBV7-3; CDR3aa: CASSLSVQGTDTQYF; CDR3nt: TGTGCCAGCAGCTTATCAGTCCAGGGAACAGATACGCAGTATTTT
d_gene: -; j_gene: TRBJ2-3; abundance: few; len: 11; v_gene: TRBV2; CDR3aa: CKTASPDTQYF; CDR3nt: TGTAAAACGGCTAGCCCAGATACGCAGTATTTT
d_gene: -; j_gene: TRBJ2-5; abundance: -; len: 15; v_gene: TRBV6-1; CDR3aa: CASSELGGGEETQYF; CDR3nt: TGTGCCAGCAGTGAATTAGGAGGGGGCGAGGAGACCCAGTACTTC
d_gene: TRBD1; j_gene: TRBJ2-7; abundance: -; len: 14; v_gene: TRBV9; CDR3aa: CASSVGQGAGEQYF; CDR3nt: TGTGCCAGCAGCGTAGGGCAGGGGGCAGGAGAGCAGTACTTC
d_gene: -; j_gene: TRBJ2-1; abundance: once; len: 14; v_gene: TRBV7-6; CDR3aa: CASSFAQLGSEQFF; CDR3nt: TGTGCCAGCAGCTTTGCGCAACTTGGGAGTGAGCAGTTCTTC
d_gene: -; j_gene: TRBJ1-1; abundance: -; len: 13; v_gene: TRBV7-3; CDR3aa: CASSRGPDTEAFF; CDR3nt: TGTGCCAGCAGCCGAGGGCCGGACACTGAAGCTTTCTTT
d_gene: -; j_gene: TRBJ1-2; abundance: -; len: 16; v_gene: TRBV21-1; CDR3aa: CASSKARVDRGYGYTF; CDR3nt: TGTGCCAGCAGCAAAGCGCGGGTCGACAGGGGCTATGGCTACACCTTC
d_gene: TRBD1; j_gene: TRBJ2-2; abundance: once; len: 16; v_gene: TRBV9; CDR3aa: CASSVAGQGTSGGLFF; CDR3nt: TGTGCCAGCAGCGTGGCGGGACAGGGAACCTCGGGTGGGCTGTTTTTT
d_gene: -; j_gene: TRBJ2-3; abundance: -; len: 15; v_gene: TRBV9; CDR3aa: CASSVGGNEADTQYF; CDR3nt: TGTGCCAGCAGCGTAGGAGGGAACGAGGCAGATACGCAGTATTTT
d_gene: TRBD2; j_gene: TRBJ2-1; abundance: -; len: 15; v_gene: TRBV27; CDR3aa: CASSPRGGGFDEQFF; CDR3nt: TGTGCCAGCAGTCCCCGGGGCGGGGGGTTCGATGAGCAGTTCTTC
d_gene: -; j_gene: TRBJ2-2; abundance: few; len: 15; v_gene: TRBV7-9; CDR3aa: CASSLRVEVPGELFF; CDR3nt: TGTGCCAGCAGCTTGAGGGTCGAGGTCCCCGGGGAGCTGTTTTTT
d_gene: -; j_gene: TRBJ1-2; abundance: -; len: 14; v_gene: TRBV27; CDR3aa: CASNQDSFNYGYTF; CDR3nt: TGTGCCAGCAACCAGGACAGCTTTAACTATGGCTACACCTTC
d_gene: TRBD2; j_gene: TRBJ2-2; abundance: -; len: 18; v_gene: TRBV5-5; CDR3aa: CASSFGGLAGVRTGELFF; CDR3nt: TGTGCCAGCAGCTTTGGAGGACTAGCGGGGGTTCGGACCGGGGAGCTGTTTTTT
d_gene: -; j_gene: TRBJ2-3; abundance: few; len: 15; v_gene: TRBV6-4; CDR3aa: CASSRLASSTDTQYF; CDR3nt: TGTGCCAGCAGTCGGCTAGCGTCTAGCACAGATACGCAGTATTTT
d_gene: -; j_gene: TRBJ1-2; abundance: -; len: 14; v_gene: TRBV18; CDR3aa: CASSPSWGARGYTF; CDR3nt: TGTGCCAGCTCACCCAGCTGGGGCGCGCGGGGCTACACCTTC
d_gene: TRBD2; j_gene: TRBJ2-7; abundance: once; len: 14; v_gene: TRBV14; CDR3aa: CASSPTGGGREQYF; CDR3nt: TGTGCCAGCAGCCCCACCGGGGGGGGGCGGGAGCAGTACTTC
d_gene: TRBD2; j_gene: TRBJ2-1; abundance: once; len: 13; v_gene: TRBV19; CDR3aa: CASTSGGYNEQFF; CDR3nt: TGTGCCAGTACGAGCGGGGGGTACAATGAGCAGTTCTTC
d_gene: -; j_gene: TRBJ2-3; abundance: -; len: 17; v_gene: TRBV29-1; CDR3aa: CSVEDGRVGASTDTQYF; CDR3nt: TGCAGCGTTGAAGACGGGCGAGTAGGGGCTAGCACAGATACGCAGTATTTT